The entry that follows covers one TCR beta chain sequence. Its antigen is unknown. The sample comes from a study of shared clonotypes between healthy human individuals. Study-wide points: Estimated richness values were generally larger in naive subsets than in memory subsets. Among a handful of donors, approximately 5% of naive CD4 clonotypes were found in common.

The protocol was immunoSEQ multiplex PCR, while the TCRdb copy is restricted to in-frame clones and leaves out a portion. The repertoire holds approximately 740,000 clones, with 80% to 95% as singletons. Germline V CDR1 and CDR2: LNHDA, SQIVND (reference sequence). The CDR3 is 17 residues long. Trimming at V came to 3 bases and at J to 2 bases, leaving 10 bases not matched to a gene. CD45RO-negative, CCR7-selected cells formed the naive CD8 fraction, which excluded terminally differentiated effector memory CD45RA+ cells. All donors were healthy HIV-negative adults lacking recent acute infections or vaccinations.

The genes are TRBV19 and TRBJ1-5; TRBD1 aligns across 7 bases. This clonotype originated in a man aged 25 to 40 in good health. Sequencing was carried out using naive CD8+ T cells sorted from blood. The chain's CDR3 is CASSMRWDSGRNQPQHF. The CDR3 nucleotides read TGTGCCAGTAGTATGAGGTGGGACAGCGGGCGCAATCAGCCCCAGCATTTT. Filled out from reference TRBV19 and TRBJ1-5, the complete variable domain reads DGGITQSPKYLFRKEGQNVTLSCEQNLNHDAMYWYRQDPGQGLRLIYYSQIVNDFQKGDIAEGYSVSREKKESFPLTVTSAQKNPTAFYLCASSMRWDSGRNQPQHFGDGTRLSIL.